Listed here are 31 T cell receptor beta chains from one sample, sequenced in a study of response to subunit inactivated influenza vaccine. MiXCR was run by TCRdb on the RT-PCR reads, yielding one entry per CDR3 protein. Among about 780,000 distinct CDR3 sequences, approximately 17% were seen once, and the ten largest hold approximately 11%. Specimen: PBMCs from blood, collected 5 to 6 days after vaccination. These receptors came from a man in his fifties who received an inactivated influenza vaccine.

This clonotype was counted only a few times. The chain carries TRBV12-3 or TRBV12-4 and TRBJ2-7; 10 nucleotides align to TRBD1. The CDR3 consists of 14 residues. Trimming cost V 3 bases and J 5 bases; bases outside gene matches: 4. In nucleotides, the CDR3 is TGTGCCAGCAGTTTCGGGGACAGGGGCCACGAGCAGTACTTC. Its protein is CASSFGDRGHEQYF.

V gene TRBV12-3 or TRBV12-4 combines with J gene TRBJ2-2; the D is unclear. The V and J ends lost 9 bases and 0 bases respectively, with 20 bases between them. The CDR3 is 17 residues long. CDR3 residues: CASRRSRQAANTGELFF. CDR3 DNA sequence: TGTGCCAGTAGACGGTCCCGCCAGGCCGCGAACACCGGGGAGCTGTTTTTT.

This clonotype was counted only a few times. The chain carries TRBV5-6 and TRBJ2-3, with 7 bases identical to TRBD2. Germline CDR1 and CDR2: SGHDT and YYEEEE. The CDR3 has 15 residues. After removal of 0 bases from V and 3 bases from J, the junction contained 4 bases not matched to a gene. The CDR3 loop reads CASSLGLAMTDTQYF. The DNA for the CDR3 is TGTGCCAGCAGCTTGGGACTAGCCATGACAGATACGCAGTATTTT.

This rearrangement joins TRBV6-1 to TRBJ2-1, with 11 bases matching TRBD2. Germline trimming cut 6 bases from V and 8 bases from J; bases unmatched to any gene: 9. This CDR3 contains 15 residues. The germline CDR1 and CDR2 sequences are MNHNS and SASEGT. The CDR3: CASSQLAGARDEQFF. In DNA form, the CDR3 reads TGTGCCAGCAGCCAACTAGCGGGGGCCAGGGATGAGCAGTTCTTC.

This clonotype was detected a few times. The chain recombines TRBV10-3 with TRBJ1-6; TRBD1 might be the D (5 bases). Trimming took 2 bases from V and 5 from J, leaving 13 bases between them. Germline CDR1 ENHRY, CDR2 SYGVKD. The CDR3 has 16 amino acids. The CDR3 nucleotides read TGTGCCATCAGTGAGGTAGGGGCAGAGGATAATTCACCCCTCCACTTT. Its protein is CAISEVGAEDNSPLHF.

This clonotype was counted between two and nine times. J is TRBJ1-1 and V is TRBV7-2; D is undetermined. The ends were cut back, 2 bases at V and 1 base at J, with 5 bases in the middle. The CDR3 extends over 13 amino acids. Germline V gene data show CDR1 as SGHTA and CDR2 as FQGNSA. Written as DNA, the CDR3 is TGTGCCAGCAGCTTACAGTCGAACACTGAAGCTTTCTTT. Its protein product is CASSLQSNTEAFF.

Here the CDR3 reads CASSSRLAGGLETQYF. The CDR3 DNA is TGTGCCAGCAGTTCAAGACTAGCGGGAGGGCTGGAGACCCAGTACTTC. The V and J genes are TRBV27 and TRBJ2-5, with TRBD2 identical over 14 bases. Trimming took 4 bases from V and 5 from J; bases not matched to a gene: 6. The CDR3 length is 16 residues. Per the germline V gene, CDR1 is MNHEY and CDR2 is SMNVEV (reference sequence).

The chain links TRBV7-2 to TRBJ2-1, with TRBD1 as a possible D gene (5 bases). Germline CDR1 reads SGHTA; CDR2 reads FQGNSA. The CDR3 extends over 14 amino acids. V was trimmed by 0 bases and J by 9 bases, leaving 12 bases between them. CDR3 bases: TGTGCCAGCAGCTTAGCTCTGGGGCGGAGTGAGCAGTTCTTC. Protein sequence: CASSLALGRSEQFF.

The chain has TRBV7-2 and TRBJ2-5, with D maybe TRBD1 (5 bases). The CDR3 has 13 residues. V lost 6 bases, J lost 4 bases, and 12 bases lay in between. The V gene's germline CDR1 is SGHTA and CDR2 FQGNSA. The CDR3 DNA reads as TGTGCCAGCAGTTCAGGGTTGAGAGAGACCCAGTACTTC. Its protein is CASSSGLRETQYF.

This clonotype was observed many times. The chain recombines TRBV7-9 with TRBJ2-5, with TRBD2 matching 8 bases. The V segment lost 5 bases and the J segment 0 bases; nucleotides outside the gene matches: 11. CDR1 SEHNR and CDR2 FQNEAQ come from the germline V gene (reference sequence). The CDR3 has 17 residues. CDR3 bases: TGTGCCAGCAGCACCCGGACTAGCACAAAGTACCAAGAGACCCAGTACTTC. Encoded protein: CASSTRTSTKYQETQYF.

This clonotype has a handful of counts. This chain joins TRBV4-1 and TRBJ2-7, with D possibly TRBD2 on 7 matching bases. This CDR3 is built from 17 residues. V lost 0 bases to trimming and J lost 0 bases, with 15 bases between them. CDR1 and CDR2 from the germline V gene are MGHRA and YSYEKL. The CDR3 nucleotides are TGCGCCAGCAGCCAAGATCGCGGGGGCCATCTCTCCTACGAGCAGTACTTC. It translates to CASSQDRGGHLSYEQYF.

This clonotype was detected a few times. The rearrangement links TRBV2 to TRBJ2-5, with TRBD2 identical over 15 bases. Germline-derived CDR1 and CDR2 are SNHLY and FYNNEI. The CDR3 spans 17 residues. V lost 6 bases and J lost 2; bases outside the gene matches: 7. CDR3 nucleotide sequence: TGTGCCAGCAGAGGACTAGCGGGAGGGCCCTCTCAAGAGACCCAGTACTTC. Translating gives CASRGLAGGPSQETQYF. The full variable domain, completed using reference TRBV2 and TRBJ2-5, is EPEVTQTPSHQVTQMGQEVILRCVPISNHLYFYWYRQILGQKVEFLVSFYNNEISEKSEIFDDQFSVERPDGSNFTLKIRSTKLEDSAMYFCASRGLAGGPSQETQYFGPGTRLLVL.

There are a few counts of this clonotype. The chain combines TRBV4-3 with TRBJ2-7; no clear D gene. The germline V gene encodes CDR1 LGHNA and CDR2 YSLEER. With 0 bases removed from V and 8 bases from J, the gap between germline ends came to 14 bases. The CDR3 sequence is 14 residues long. CDR3 protein: CASSQDMLKGQQYF. The CDR3 DNA reads as TGCGCCAGCAGCCAAGATATGCTAAAGGGTCAGCAGTACTTC.

This clonotype has a handful of counts. The chain has TRBV5-1 and TRBJ1-2; no firm D call. Per germline, CDR1 SGHRS and CDR2 YFSETQ. The CDR3 totals 14 residues. Trimming removed 4 bases at V and 7 bases at J, with 17 bases between. CDR3 sequence: CASSPGPGSLGYTF. CDR3 DNA: TGCGCCAGCAGCCCGGGTCCCGGGAGCCTTGGCTACACCTTC.

This clonotype has a single count. V and J are TRBV3-1 and TRBJ2-1; possible D gene TRBD1, 6 bases. CDR3 size: 12 residues. Germline assignment: CDR1 LGHDT and CDR2 YNNKEL (reference sequence). The V gene lost 3 bases and the J gene lost 16 bases, with 16 bases spanning the gap. CDR3 sequence (DNA): TGTGCCAGCAGCCACACGACAGGTATTAAATTCTTC. This sequence encodes CASSHTTGIKFF.

This rearrangement joins TRBV10-3 to TRBJ2-5, with 9 bases identical to TRBD1. The CDR3 runs 15 residues. V was clipped by 5 bases and J by 0 bases; unmatched bases: 4. Germline V gene data show CDR1 as ENHRY and CDR2 as SYGVKD. The CDR3 DNA reads TGTGCCATCAGTTTGACAGGGGGTCACCAAGAGACCCAGTACTTC. Translation: CAISLTGGHQETQYF.

The rearrangement joins TRBV15 to TRBJ2-7; no reliable D call. This CDR3 region has 13 residues. Per the germline V gene, CDR1 is LNHNV and CDR2 is YYDKDF (reference sequence). V lost 1 base to trimming and J lost 3 bases, with 7 bases between them. The CDR3 DNA sequence: TGTGCCACCAGCAGAGCGTCCAGCTACGAGCAGTACTTC. Its translation is CATSRASSYEQYF.

There are a few counts of this clonotype. The chain recombines TRBV3-1 with TRBJ2-6; D is unclear. The V and J ends lost 3 bases and 4 bases respectively, with 4 bases between them. This CDR3 spans 13 amino acids. Germline CDR1 and CDR2: LGHDT and YNNKEL (reference sequence). DNA for the CDR3: TGTGCCAGCAGCCAGAAGGGGGCCAACGTCCTGACTTTC. It translates to CASSQKGANVLTF. Combining the CDR3 with reference TRBV3-1 and TRBJ2-6 gives the whole variable domain DTAVSQTPKYLVTQMGNDKSIKCEQNLGHDTMYWYKQDSKKFLKIMFSYNNKELIINETVPNRFSPKSPDKAHLNLHINSLELGDSAVYFCASSQKGANVLTFGAGSRLTVL.

This chain links TRBV15 with TRBJ1-1, with 7 bases identical to TRBD1. The CDR3 has 16 residues. The J segment lost 2 bases and the V segment lost 0 bases, leaving 6 bases of the junction unmatched. Germline loops: CDR1 LNHNV, CDR2 YYDKDF (reference sequence). The CDR3 sequence is CATSRDFQGVNTEAFF. Written as DNA, the CDR3 is TGTGCCACCAGCAGAGATTTTCAGGGGGTTAACACTGAAGCTTTCTTT.

The V gene is TRBV28, the J gene TRBJ2-1; tentatively, D is TRBD2 (5 bases). The CDR3 runs to 12 residues. Germline-derived CDR1 and CDR2 are MDHEN and SYDVKM. Trimming cost V 6 bases and J 9 bases, with 12 bases left between them. The CDR3 is CASRRGSLEQFF. The CDR3 region has the DNA TGTGCCAGCAGGCGAGGGTCACTTGAGCAGTTCTTC.

The gene calls are TRBV24-1 and TRBJ2-1; D gene uncertain. V lost 2 bases, J lost 7 bases, and 8 bases lay in between. The CDR3 spans 13 residues. CDR1 and CDR2 from the germline V gene are KGHDR and SFDVKD. The CDR3 loop reads CATSDWVGNEQFF. The CDR3 DNA sequence: TGTGCCACCAGTGATTGGGTAGGGAATGAGCAGTTCTTC.

The table lists this clonotype with a few counts. This chain joins TRBV20-1 and TRBJ2-2; 10 positions agree with TRBD2. Trimming cost V 0 bases and J 5 bases; bases outside gene matches: 12. Per germline, CDR1 DFQATT and CDR2 SNEGSKA (reference sequence). This CDR3 comprises 18 residues. CDR3 residues: CSARDLFTSGVRTGELFF. CDR3 coding DNA: TGCAGTGCTAGAGATCTCTTTACTAGCGGGGTGAGGACCGGGGAGCTGTTTTTT.

This chain uses TRBV5-1 with TRBJ2-6, with 12 bases aligning to TRBD2. Germline trimming cut 2 bases from V and 1 base from J; bases unmatched to any gene: 4. The CDR3 covers 18 residues. Germline V gives CDR1 SGHRS, CDR2 YFSETQ. The CDR3 protein is CASSFQLAGGSGANVLTF. The CDR3 DNA is TGCGCCAGCAGCTTCCAACTAGCGGGGGGTTCTGGGGCCAACGTCCTGACTTTC.

Ten or more counts support this clonotype. The rearrangement links TRBV29-1 to TRBJ1-2; possible D gene TRBD1, 6 bases. V was shortened by 2 bases and J by 4 bases, with 8 bases between the two germline ends. CDR3 length equals 12 residues. The germline CDR1 and CDR2 sequences are SQVTM and ANQGSEA. The CDR3 loop is CSVERGPYGYTF. CDR3 coding DNA: TGCAGCGTTGAACGGGGGCCCTATGGCTACACCTTC.

This clonotype has more than one count but fewer than ten. The chain uses TRBV12-3 or TRBV12-4 and TRBJ2-7; D is ambiguous. The CDR3 covers 14 residues. Trimming shortened V by 2 bases and J by 4 bases, and 12 bases separated the two germline ends. The chain's CDR3 is CASSLRNEFYEQYF. CDR3 coding DNA: TGTGCCAGCAGTTTAAGGAACGAATTTTACGAGCAGTACTTC.

This clonotype was detected a few times. This chain links TRBV7-9 with TRBJ2-7; 10 positions agree with TRBD2. The trim removed 1 base at V and 4 bases at J, leaving 7 bases unmatched. From germline, CDR1 is SEHNR and CDR2 FQNEAQ (reference sequence). This CDR3 is built from 16 residues. CDR3 region: CASSLVLAGVLYEQYF. In DNA form, the CDR3 reads TGTGCCAGCAGCTTAGTGCTAGCGGGGGTTCTATACGAGCAGTACTTC.

This clonotype was seen more than once but under ten times. This chain links TRBV18 with TRBJ2-7, with TRBD1 as a possible D gene (5 bases). V lost 1 base and J lost 0, with 10 bases in between. The length of the CDR3 is 15 residues. Germline V gene sequence: CDR1 KGHSH, CDR2 LQKENI. For the CDR3, the DNA is TGTGCCAGCTCACCACGGTTTGACAGCTCCTACGAGCAGTACTTC. Protein product: CASSPRFDSSYEQYF.

In its sample, this clonotype was seen a few times. The chain uses TRBV12-3 or TRBV12-4 and TRBJ1-2; D is perhaps TRBD1 (6 bases). V gave up 6 bases and J gave up 6 bases, with 20 bases separating them. The CDR3 totals 15 residues. Here the CDR3 DNA reads TGTGCCAGCAGGTCTTTCGGGGGCGCGTACCATGGCTACACCTTC. Translation gives CASRSFGGAYHGYTF.

This clonotype occurred many times. This chain joins TRBV2 and TRBJ2-7; 7 bases agree with TRBD1. Germline V gives CDR1 SNHLY, CDR2 FYNNEI. The CDR3 spans 14 residues. V dropped 2 bases and J dropped 5; count of bases not matched to a gene: 6. The CDR3 sequence: CASSERTGDHEQYF. The CDR3 DNA reads TGTGCCAGCAGTGAACGTACAGGGGACCACGAGCAGTACTTC.

This clonotype was seen a few times. This sequence joins TRBV5-6 and TRBJ2-7, with D possibly TRBD1 on 7 matching bases. The CDR3 extends over 15 amino acids. The germline V gene encodes CDR1 SGHDT and CDR2 YYEEEE. Trimming cost V 4 bases and J 5 bases, with 19 bases left between them. This chain's CDR3 is CASSHQQGTFDEQYF. In nucleotides, the CDR3 is TGTGCCAGCAGCCATCAACAGGGGACTTTTGACGAGCAGTACTTC.

V is TRBV20-1 and J is TRBJ2-5; D not certain. Trimming cost V 3 bases and J 5 bases, with 7 bases left between them. The CDR3 length is 11 residues. Germline CDR1 is DFQATT and CDR2 is SNEGSKA (reference sequence). In nucleotides, the CDR3 is TGCAGTGCTAGTTTAATTGAGACCCAGTACTTC. It codes for CSASLIETQYF.